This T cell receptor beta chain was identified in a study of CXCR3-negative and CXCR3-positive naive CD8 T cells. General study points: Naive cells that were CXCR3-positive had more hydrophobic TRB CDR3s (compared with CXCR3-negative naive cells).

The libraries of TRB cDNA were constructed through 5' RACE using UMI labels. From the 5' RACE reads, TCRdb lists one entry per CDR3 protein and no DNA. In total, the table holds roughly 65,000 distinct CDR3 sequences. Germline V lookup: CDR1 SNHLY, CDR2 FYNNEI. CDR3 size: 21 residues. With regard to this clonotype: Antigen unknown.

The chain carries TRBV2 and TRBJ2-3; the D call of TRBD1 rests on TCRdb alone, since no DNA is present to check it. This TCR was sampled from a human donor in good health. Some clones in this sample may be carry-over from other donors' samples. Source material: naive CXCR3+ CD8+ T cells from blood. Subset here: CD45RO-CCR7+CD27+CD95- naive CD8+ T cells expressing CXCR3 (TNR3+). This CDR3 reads CASSEADSGEQGWESTDTQYF.